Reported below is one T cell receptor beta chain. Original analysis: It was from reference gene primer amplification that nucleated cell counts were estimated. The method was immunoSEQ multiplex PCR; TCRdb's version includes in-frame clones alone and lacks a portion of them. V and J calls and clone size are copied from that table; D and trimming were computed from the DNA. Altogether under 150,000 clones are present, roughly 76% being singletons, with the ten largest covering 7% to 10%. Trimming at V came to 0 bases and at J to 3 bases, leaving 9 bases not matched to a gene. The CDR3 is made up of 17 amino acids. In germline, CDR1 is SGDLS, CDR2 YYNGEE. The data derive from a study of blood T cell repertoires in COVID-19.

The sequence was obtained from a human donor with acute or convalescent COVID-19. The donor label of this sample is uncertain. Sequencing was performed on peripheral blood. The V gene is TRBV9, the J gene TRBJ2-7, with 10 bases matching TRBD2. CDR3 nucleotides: TGTGCCAGCAGCGTAGCAGAGACTAGCGGGCCCATCTACGAGCAGTACTTC. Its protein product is CASSVAETSGPIYEQYF.